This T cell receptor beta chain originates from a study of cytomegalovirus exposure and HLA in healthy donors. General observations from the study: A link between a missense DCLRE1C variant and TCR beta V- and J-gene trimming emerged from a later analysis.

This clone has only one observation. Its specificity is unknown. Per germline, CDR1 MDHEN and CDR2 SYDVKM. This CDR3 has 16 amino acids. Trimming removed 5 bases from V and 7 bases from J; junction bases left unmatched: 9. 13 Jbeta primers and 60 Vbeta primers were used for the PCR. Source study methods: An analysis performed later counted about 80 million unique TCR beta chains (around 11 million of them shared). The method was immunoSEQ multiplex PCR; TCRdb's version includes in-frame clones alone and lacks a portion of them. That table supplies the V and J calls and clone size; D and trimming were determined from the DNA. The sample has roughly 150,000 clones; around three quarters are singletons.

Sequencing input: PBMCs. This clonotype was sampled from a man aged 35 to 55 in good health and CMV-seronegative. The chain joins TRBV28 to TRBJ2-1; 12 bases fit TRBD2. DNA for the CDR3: TGTGCCAGCAGTCAGGAAAGGACTAGCGGGATGAATGAGCAGTTCTTC. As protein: CASSQERTSGMNEQFF.